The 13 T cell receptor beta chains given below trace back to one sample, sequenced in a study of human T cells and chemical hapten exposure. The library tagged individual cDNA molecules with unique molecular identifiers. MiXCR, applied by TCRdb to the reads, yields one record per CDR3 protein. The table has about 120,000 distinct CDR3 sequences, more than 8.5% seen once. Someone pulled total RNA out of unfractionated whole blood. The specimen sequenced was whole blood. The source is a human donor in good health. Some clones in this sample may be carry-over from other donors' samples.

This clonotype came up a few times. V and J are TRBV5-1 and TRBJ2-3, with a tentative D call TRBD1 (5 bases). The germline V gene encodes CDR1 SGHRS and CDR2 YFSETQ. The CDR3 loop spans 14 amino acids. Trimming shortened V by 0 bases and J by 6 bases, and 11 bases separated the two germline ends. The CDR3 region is CASSLGGPEDTQYF. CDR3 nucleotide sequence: TGCGCCAGCAGCTTGGGGGGCCCCGAGGATACGCAGTATTTT.

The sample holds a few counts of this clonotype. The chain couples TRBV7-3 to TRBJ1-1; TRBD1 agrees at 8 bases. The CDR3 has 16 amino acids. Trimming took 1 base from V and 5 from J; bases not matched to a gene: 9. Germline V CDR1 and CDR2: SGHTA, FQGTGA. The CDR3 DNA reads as TGTGCCAGCAGCTTAATCCCGGACAGGGTGGGAACTGAAGCTTTCTTT. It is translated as CASSLIPDRVGTEAFF. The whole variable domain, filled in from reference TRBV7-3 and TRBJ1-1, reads GAGVSQTPSNKVTEKGKYVELRCDPISGHTALYWYRQSLGQGPEFLIYFQGTGAADDSGLPNDRFFAVRPEGSVSTLKIQRTERGDSAVYLCASSLIPDRVGTEAFFGQGTRLTVV.

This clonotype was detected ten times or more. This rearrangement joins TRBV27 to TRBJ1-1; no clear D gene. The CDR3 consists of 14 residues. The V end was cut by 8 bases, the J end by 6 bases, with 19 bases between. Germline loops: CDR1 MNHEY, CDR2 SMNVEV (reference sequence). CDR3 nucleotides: TGTGCCAGCCGGCCCGGGGAAACTCGGGCTGAAGCTTTCTTT. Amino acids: CASRPGETRAEAFF.

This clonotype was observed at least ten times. CDR3 protein: CSASLLAGSYNEQFF. The CDR3 DNA follows: TGCAGTGCTTCCTTACTAGCGGGGTCCTACAATGAGCAGTTCTTC. The V call is TRBV20-1, the J call TRBJ2-1; 10 positions match TRBD2. V shed 5 bases and J 1 base; nucleotides not matched to a gene: 5. Germline V CDR1 and CDR2: DFQATT, SNEGSKA (reference sequence). The CDR3 runs to 15 residues.

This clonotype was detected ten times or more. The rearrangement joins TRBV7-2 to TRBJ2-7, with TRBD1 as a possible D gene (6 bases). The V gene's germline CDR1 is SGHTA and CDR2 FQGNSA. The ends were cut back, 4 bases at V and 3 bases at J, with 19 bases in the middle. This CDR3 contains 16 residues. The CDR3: CASSWHPGVRDYEQYF. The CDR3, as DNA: TGTGCCAGCAGCTGGCACCCAGGGGTGAGGGACTACGAGCAGTACTTC.

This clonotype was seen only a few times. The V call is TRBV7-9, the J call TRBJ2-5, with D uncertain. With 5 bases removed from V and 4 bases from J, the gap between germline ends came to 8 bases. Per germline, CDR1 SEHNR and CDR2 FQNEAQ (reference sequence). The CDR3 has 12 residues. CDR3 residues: CASSATVETQYF. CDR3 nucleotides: TGTGCCAGCAGCGCCACAGTAGAGACCCAGTACTTC.

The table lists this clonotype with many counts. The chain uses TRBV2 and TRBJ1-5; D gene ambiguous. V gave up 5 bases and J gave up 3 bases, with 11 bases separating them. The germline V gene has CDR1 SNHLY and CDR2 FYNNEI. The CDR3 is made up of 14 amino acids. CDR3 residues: CASSPPDPNQPQHF. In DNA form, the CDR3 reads TGTGCCAGCAGTCCCCCAGATCCCAATCAGCCCCAGCATTTT.

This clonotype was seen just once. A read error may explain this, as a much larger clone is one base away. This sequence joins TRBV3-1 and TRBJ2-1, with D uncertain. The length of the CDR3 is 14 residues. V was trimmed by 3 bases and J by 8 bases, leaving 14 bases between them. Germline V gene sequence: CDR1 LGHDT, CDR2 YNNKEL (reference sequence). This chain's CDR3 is CASSHDIVGDEQFF. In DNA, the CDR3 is TGTGCCAGCAGCCACGACATTGTTGGCGATGAGCAGTTCTTC.

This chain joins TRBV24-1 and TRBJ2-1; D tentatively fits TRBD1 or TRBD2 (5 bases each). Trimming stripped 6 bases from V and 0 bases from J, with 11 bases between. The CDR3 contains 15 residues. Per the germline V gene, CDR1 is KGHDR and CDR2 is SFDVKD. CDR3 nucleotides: TGTGCCACCAGTTCCCCAGGGAGCTCCTACAATGAGCAGTTCTTC. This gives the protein CATSSPGSSYNEQFF.

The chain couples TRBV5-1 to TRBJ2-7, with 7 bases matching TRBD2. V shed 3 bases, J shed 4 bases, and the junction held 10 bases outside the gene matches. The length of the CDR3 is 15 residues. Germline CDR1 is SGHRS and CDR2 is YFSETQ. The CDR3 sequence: CASSSLGTTAYEQYF. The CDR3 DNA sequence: TGCGCCAGCAGCTCCCTGGGGACTACTGCGTACGAGCAGTACTTC.

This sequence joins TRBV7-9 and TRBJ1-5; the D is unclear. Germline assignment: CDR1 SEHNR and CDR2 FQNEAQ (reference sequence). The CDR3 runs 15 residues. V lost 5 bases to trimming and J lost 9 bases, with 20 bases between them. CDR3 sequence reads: CASSPISHGSMPQHF. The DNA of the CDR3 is TGTGCCAGCAGCCCTATTTCACACGGATCAATGCCCCAGCATTTT.

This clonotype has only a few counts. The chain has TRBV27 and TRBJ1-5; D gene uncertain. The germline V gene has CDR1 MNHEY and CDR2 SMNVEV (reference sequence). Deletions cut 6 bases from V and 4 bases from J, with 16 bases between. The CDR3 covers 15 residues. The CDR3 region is CASSPFADSNQPQHF. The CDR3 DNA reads TGTGCCAGCAGCCCGTTTGCGGACTCTAATCAGCCCCAGCATTTT.

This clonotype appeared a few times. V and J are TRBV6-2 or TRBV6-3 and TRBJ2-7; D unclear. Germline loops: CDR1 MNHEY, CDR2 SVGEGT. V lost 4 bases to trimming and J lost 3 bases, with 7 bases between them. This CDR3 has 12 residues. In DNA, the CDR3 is TGTGCCAGCAGTTCCACATTCTACGAGCAGTACTTC. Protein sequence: CASSSTFYEQYF.